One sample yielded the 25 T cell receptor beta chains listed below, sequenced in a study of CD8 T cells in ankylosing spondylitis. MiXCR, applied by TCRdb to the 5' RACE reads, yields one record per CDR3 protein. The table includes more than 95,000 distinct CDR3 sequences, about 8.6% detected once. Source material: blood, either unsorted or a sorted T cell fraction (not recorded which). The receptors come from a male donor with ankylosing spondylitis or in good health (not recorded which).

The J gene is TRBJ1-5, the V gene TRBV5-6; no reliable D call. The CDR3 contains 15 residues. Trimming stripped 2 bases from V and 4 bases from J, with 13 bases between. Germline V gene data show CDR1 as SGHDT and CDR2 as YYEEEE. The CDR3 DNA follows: TGTGCCAGCAGCTTCTCTTCCTCTCCAAATCAGCCCCAGCATTTT. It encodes CASSFSSSPNQPQHF.

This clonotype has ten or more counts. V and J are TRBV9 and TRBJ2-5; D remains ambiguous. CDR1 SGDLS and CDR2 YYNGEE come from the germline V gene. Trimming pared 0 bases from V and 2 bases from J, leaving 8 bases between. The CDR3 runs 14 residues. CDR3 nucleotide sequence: TGTGCCAGCAGCGTAGGAAACGCACAAGAGACCCAGTACTTC. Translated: CASSVGNAQETQYF.

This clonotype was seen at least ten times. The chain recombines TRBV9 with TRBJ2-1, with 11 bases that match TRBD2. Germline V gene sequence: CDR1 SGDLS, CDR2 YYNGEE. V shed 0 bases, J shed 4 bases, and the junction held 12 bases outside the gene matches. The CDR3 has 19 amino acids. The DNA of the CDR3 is TGTGCCAGCAGCGTAGAAGGGCTAGCGGGAGGAGGGGATTACAATGAGCAGTTCTTC. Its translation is CASSVEGLAGGGDYNEQFF.

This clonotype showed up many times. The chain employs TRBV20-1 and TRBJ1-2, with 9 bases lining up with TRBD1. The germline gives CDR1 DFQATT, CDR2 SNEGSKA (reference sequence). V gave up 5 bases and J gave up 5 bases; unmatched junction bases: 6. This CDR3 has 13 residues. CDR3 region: CSARSGQGYGYTF. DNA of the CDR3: TGCAGTGCTCGCTCCGGACAGGGGTATGGCTACACCTTC.

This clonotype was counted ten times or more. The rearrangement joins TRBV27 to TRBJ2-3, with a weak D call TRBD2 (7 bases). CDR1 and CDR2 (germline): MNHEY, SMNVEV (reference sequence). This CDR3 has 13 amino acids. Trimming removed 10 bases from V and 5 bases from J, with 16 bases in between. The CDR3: CATLGGGVDTQYF. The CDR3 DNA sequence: TGTGCCACCCTGGGGGGGGGCGTAGATACGCAGTATTTT.

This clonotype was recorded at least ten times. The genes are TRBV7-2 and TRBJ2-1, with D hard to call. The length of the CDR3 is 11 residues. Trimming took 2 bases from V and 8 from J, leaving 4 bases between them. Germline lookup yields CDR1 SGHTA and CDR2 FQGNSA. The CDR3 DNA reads TGTGCCAGCAGCTTATTCGATGAGCAGTTCTTC. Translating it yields CASSLFDEQFF. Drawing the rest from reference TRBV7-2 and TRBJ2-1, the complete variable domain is GAGVSQSPSNKVTEKGKDVELRCDPISGHTALYWYRQSLGQGLEFLIYFQGNSAPDKSGLPSDRFSAERTGGSVSTLTIQRTQQEDSAVYLCASSLFDEQFFGPGTRLTVL.

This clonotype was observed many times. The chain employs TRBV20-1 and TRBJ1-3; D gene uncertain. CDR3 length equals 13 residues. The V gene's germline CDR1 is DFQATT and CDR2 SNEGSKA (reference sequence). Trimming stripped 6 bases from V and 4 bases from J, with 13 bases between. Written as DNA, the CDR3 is TGCAGTGCCCCGGCCTCCCCCGGAAACACCATATATTTT. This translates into CSAPASPGNTIYF.

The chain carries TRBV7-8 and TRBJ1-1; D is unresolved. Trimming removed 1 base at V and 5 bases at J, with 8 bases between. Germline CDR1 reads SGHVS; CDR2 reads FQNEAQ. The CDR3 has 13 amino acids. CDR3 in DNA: TGTGCCAGCAGCTTAGGACTCGGAACTGAAGCTTTCTTT. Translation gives CASSLGLGTEAFF.

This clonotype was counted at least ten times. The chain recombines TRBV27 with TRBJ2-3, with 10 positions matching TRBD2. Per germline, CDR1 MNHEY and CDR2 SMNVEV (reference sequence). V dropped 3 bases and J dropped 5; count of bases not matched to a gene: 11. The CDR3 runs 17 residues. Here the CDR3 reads CASSFSQRGGQRDTQYF. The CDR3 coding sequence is TGTGCCAGCAGTTTCAGTCAGCGGGGGGGCCAAAGAGATACGCAGTATTTT.

CDR3 residues: CASSLVGNQPQHF. CDR3 DNA: TGTGCCAGCAGCTTAGTGGGGAATCAGCCCCAGCATTTT. V gene TRBV7-2 combines with J gene TRBJ1-5; D is unclear. Trimming shortened V by 1 base and J by 4 bases, and 5 bases separated the two germline ends. This CDR3 has 13 residues. Per germline, CDR1 SGHTA and CDR2 FQGNSA.

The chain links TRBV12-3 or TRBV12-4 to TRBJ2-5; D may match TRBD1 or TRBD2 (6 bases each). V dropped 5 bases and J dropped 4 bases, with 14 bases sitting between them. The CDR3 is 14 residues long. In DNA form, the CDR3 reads TGTGCCAGCAGTAATCTTGGGGGGCGAGAGACCCAGTACTTC. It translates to CASSNLGGRETQYF.

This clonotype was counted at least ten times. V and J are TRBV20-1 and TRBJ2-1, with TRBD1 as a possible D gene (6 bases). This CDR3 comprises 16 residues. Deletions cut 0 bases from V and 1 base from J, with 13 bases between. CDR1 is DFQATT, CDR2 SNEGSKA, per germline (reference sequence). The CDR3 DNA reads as TGCAGTGCTAGAGATCGCGTCAGGGGTTCCTACAATGAGCAGTTCTTC. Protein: CSARDRVRGSYNEQFF.

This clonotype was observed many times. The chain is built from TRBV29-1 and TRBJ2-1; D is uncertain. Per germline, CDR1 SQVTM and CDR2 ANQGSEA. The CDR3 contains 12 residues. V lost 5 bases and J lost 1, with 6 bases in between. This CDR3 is CSVHGSYNEQFF. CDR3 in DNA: TGCAGCGTTCACGGGTCCTACAATGAGCAGTTCTTC.

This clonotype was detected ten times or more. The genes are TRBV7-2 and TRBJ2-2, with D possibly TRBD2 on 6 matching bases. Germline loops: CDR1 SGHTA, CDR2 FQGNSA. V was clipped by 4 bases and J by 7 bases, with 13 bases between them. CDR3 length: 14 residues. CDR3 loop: CASSYPVGGGELFF. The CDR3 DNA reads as TGTGCCAGCAGCTACCCCGTGGGGGGCGGGGAGCTGTTTTTT.

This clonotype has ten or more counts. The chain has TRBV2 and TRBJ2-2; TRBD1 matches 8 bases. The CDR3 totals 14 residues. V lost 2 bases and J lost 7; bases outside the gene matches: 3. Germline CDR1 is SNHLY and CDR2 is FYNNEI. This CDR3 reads CASSELDRVGELFF. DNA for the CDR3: TGTGCCAGCAGTGAACTGGACAGGGTCGGGGAGCTGTTTTTT.

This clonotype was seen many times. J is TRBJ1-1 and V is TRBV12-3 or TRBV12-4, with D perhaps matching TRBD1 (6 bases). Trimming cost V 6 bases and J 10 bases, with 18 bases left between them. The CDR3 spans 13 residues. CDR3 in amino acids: CASSNNRVYLAFF. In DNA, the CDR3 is TGTGCCAGCAGCAATAACAGGGTATATTTAGCTTTCTTT.

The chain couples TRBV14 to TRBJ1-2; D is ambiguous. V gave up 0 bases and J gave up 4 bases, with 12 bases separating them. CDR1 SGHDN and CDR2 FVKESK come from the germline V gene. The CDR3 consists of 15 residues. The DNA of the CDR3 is TGTGCCAGCAGCCAAGATCATCAGCAGTTCTATGGCTACACCTTC. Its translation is CASSQDHQQFYGYTF.

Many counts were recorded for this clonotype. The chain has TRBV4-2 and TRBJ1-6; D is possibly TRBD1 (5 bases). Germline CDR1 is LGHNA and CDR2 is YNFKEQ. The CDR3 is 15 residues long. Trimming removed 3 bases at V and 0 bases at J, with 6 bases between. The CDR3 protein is CASSHDSSYNSPLHF. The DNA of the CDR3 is TGTGCCAGCAGCCACGACAGCTCCTATAATTCACCCCTCCACTTT.

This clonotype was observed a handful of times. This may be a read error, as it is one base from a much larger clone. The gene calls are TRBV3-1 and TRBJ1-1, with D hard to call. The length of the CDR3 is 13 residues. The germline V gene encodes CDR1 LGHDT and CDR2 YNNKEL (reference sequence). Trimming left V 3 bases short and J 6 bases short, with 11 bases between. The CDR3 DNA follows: TGTGCCAGCAGCCAGTTCGGAGGCGCTGAAGCTTTCTTT. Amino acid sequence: CASSQFGGAEAFF. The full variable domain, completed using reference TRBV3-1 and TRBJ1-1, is DTAVSQTPKYLVTQMGNDKSIKCEQNLGHDTMYWYKQDSKKFLKIMFSYNNKELIINETVPNRFSPKSPDKAHLNLHINSLELGDSAVYFCASSQFGGAEAFFGQGTRLTVV.

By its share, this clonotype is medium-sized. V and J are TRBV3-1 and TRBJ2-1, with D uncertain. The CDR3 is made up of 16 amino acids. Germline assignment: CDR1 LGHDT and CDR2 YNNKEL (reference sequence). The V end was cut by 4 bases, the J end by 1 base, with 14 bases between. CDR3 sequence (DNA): TGTGCCAGCAGCCGAGAGTTAGTGGGTTCCTACAATGAGCAGTTCTTC. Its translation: CASSRELVGSYNEQFF.

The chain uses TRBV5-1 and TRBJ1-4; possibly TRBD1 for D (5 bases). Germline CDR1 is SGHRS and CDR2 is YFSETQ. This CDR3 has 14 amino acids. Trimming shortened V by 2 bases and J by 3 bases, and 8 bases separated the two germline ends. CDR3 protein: CASSLQDANEKLFF. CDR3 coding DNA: TGCGCCAGCAGCTTACAGGATGCTAATGAAAAACTGTTTTTT.

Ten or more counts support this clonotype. In DNA form, the CDR3 reads TGTGCCAGCAGCTTTGGCGGGAGGGCCGATGAGCAGTTCTTC. Protein sequence: CASSFGGRADEQFF. V usage is TRBV5-6 and J usage is TRBJ2-1, with TRBD2 matching over 9 bases. V shed 2 bases and J 8 bases; nucleotides not matched to a gene: 5. The CDR3 loop spans 14 amino acids. Germline V lookup: CDR1 SGHDT, CDR2 YYEEEE.

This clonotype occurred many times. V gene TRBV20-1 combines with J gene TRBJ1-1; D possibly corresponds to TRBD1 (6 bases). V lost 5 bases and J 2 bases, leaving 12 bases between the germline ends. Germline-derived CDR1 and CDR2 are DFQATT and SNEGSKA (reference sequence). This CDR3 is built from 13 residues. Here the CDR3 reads CSAAGHLNTEAFF. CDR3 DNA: TGCAGTGCTGCGGGACACCTAAACACTGAAGCTTTCTTT.

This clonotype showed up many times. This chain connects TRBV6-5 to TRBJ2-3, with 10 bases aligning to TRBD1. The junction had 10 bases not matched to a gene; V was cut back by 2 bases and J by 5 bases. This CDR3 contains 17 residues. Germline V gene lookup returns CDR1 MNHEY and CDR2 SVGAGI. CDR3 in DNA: TGTGCCAGCAGTTACCGAGGGACAGGGGTGGGGGTAGATACGCAGTATTTT. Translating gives CASSYRGTGVGVDTQYF.

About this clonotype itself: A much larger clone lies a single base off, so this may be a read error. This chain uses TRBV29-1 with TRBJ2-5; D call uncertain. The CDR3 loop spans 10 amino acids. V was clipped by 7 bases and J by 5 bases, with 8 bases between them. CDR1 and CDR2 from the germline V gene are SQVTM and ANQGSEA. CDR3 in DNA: TGCAGCGGAATGGGGGAGACCCAGTACTTC. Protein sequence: CSGMGETQYF.